These 11 T cell receptor beta chains were sequenced from one sample in a study of blood T cell repertoires in COVID-19 (TCRdb year 2020). Library preparation used the immunoSEQ multiplex PCR assay. The table was pulled from immuneACCESS by TCRdb, which kept in-frame rearrangements only. Such tables lose some clones; where checked, under half of the loss comes from unresolved V genes, and the rest has no known cause. Within this sample are approximately 470,000 clones, with 70% to 90% of them counted one time only. Approximately 3.4% of the sample rests with the top ten. Sequenced sample: peripheral blood. Receptors originate from a human donor in a cohort sampled during active COVID-19.

The chain couples TRBV28 to TRBJ2-7; TRBD1 might be the D (5 bases). Trimming stripped 10 bases from V and 2 bases from J, with 15 bases between. Germline loops: CDR1 MDHEN, CDR2 SYDVKM. CDR3 size: 13 residues. CDR3 residues: CATWSETAYEQYF. The CDR3 nucleotides are TGTGCCACCTGGAGTGAGACAGCCTACGAGCAGTACTTC.

CDR3 nucleotide sequence: TGTGCCAGCAGCTTAGAAGGGGGACAGGGTAACAATGAGCAGTTCTTC. Amino acids: CASSLEGGQGNNEQFF. The rearrangement joins TRBV7-8 to TRBJ2-1; 9 bases are a match to TRBD1. The germline V gene has CDR1 SGHVS and CDR2 FQNEAQ. The CDR3 is 16 residues long. J gave up 5 bases and V 1 base, and 6 bases lay outside the gene matches.

The chain is built from TRBV6-6 and TRBJ2-2, with a weak D call TRBD2 (6 bases). CDR1 and CDR2 from the germline V gene are MNHNY and SVGAGI (reference sequence). The CDR3 consists of 14 residues. Trimming left V 7 bases short and J 3 bases short, with 12 bases between. CDR3 DNA sequence: TGTGCCAGCATGGAGACTAGACACACCGGGGAGCTGTTTTTT. This codes for CASMETRHTGELFF.

This sequence joins TRBV9 and TRBJ2-1; 9 bases line up with TRBD2. The germline CDR1 and CDR2 sequences are SGDLS and YYNGEE. The CDR3 covers 16 residues. J lost 4 bases, V lost 2 bases, and 7 bases had no gene match. CDR3 sequence (DNA): TGTGCCAGCAGCGTTTTAGCGGGAGTATCGTACAATGAGCAGTTCTTC. Amino acid sequence: CASSVLAGVSYNEQFF.

The rearrangement links TRBV7-6 to TRBJ2-1; 7 bases align to TRBD1. Germline lookup yields CDR1 SGHVS and CDR2 FNYEAQ. V lost 7 bases, J lost 3 bases, and 6 bases stayed unmatched. The CDR3 consists of 14 residues. CDR3 bases: TGTGCCAGCACCGAACAGGGGTACTACAATGAGCAGTTCTTC. As protein: CASTEQGYYNEQFF.

The chain joins TRBV7-9 to TRBJ2-3; no reliable D call. The ends were cut back, 2 bases at V and 0 bases at J, with 12 bases in the middle. Per germline, CDR1 SEHNR and CDR2 FQNEAQ (reference sequence). This CDR3 is built from 16 residues. The CDR3 is CASSLSITTSTDTQYF. In nucleotides, the CDR3 is TGTGCCAGCAGCTTATCAATTACTACTAGCACAGATACGCAGTATTTT.

Here the CDR3 DNA reads TGTGCCAGCAGTCCAGGGGTCGAGCAGTACTTC. Protein: CASSPGVEQYF. This chain connects TRBV12-3 or TRBV12-4 to TRBJ2-7; possibly TRBD1 for D (6 bases). The CDR3 spans 11 residues. The V end lost 5 bases, the J end lost 6 bases, and 8 bases lay between the germline ends.

Comment on this clone: An end of the junction differs from the germline gene, which may be a read error. J is TRBJ2-2 and V is TRBV7-7; D is perhaps TRBD2 (5 bases). CDR3 size: 15 residues. Germline V gene lookup returns CDR1 SSHAT and CDR2 FNYEAQ (reference sequence). The CDR3 reads CASSPSGVNTGELFF. CDR3 sequence (DNA): TGTGCTAGCAGCCCCTCCGGGGTGAACACCGGGGAGCTGTTTTTT.

The chain has TRBV11-3 and TRBJ2-1; D not resolved. The CDR3 spans 15 residues. Between the trimmed V and J ends, which lost 5 bases and 9 bases, there was a span of 20 bases. Germline V gene data show CDR1 as SGHNT and CDR2 as YENEEA. The CDR3 DNA reads as TGTGCCAGCAGCCAGCGCCCCTCTATGAGCGCTGAGCAGTTCTTC. Amino acids: CASSQRPSMSAEQFF.

The gene calls are TRBV7-2 and TRBJ2-5, with 8 nucleotides matching TRBD2. Germline V lookup: CDR1 SGHTA, CDR2 FQGNSA. Germline trimming cut 5 bases from V and 5 bases from J; bases unmatched to any gene: 19. The CDR3 covers 18 residues. CDR3 sequence reads: CASSPGVSGTNRGETQYF. The CDR3 DNA reads as TGTGCCAGCAGCCCGGGGGTTAGCGGGACGAATAGAGGGGAGACCCAGTACTTC.

The chain is built from TRBV5-8 and TRBJ2-7; TRBD2 matches at 13 bases. Trimming removed 3 bases from V and 3 bases from J; junction bases left unmatched: 3. The CDR3 length is 15 residues. Germline-derived CDR1 and CDR2 are SGHTS and YDEGEE. The CDR3 here is CASSSRLAGGYEQYF. In nucleotides, the CDR3 is TGTGCCAGCAGCTCGAGACTAGCGGGAGGCTACGAGCAGTACTTC.